The 5 T cell receptor beta chains reported below all come from one sample, sequenced in a study of T cell responses to AZD1222 COVID-19 vaccine. The data were produced by immunoSEQ multiplex PCR, yet TCRdb's version contains in-frame clones alone and is incomplete. The table lists some 110,000 clones, almost 95% of them singletons. The specimen was peripheral blood, collected on day 0 of AZD1222 vaccination. These receptors came from an adult in good health.

The chain is built from TRBV18 and TRBJ1-3; possible D gene TRBD1, 5 bases. Looked up from germline, CDR1 is KGHSH and CDR2 is LQKENI. Trimming stripped 2 bases from V and 4 bases from J, with 9 bases between. CDR3 size: 14 residues. The CDR3 loop is CASSPNGDGNTIYF. The DNA for the CDR3 is TGTGCCAGCTCACCAAATGGGGACGGAAACACCATATATTTT.

This chain joins TRBV19 and TRBJ1-3; maybe TRBD1 (6 bases). Trimming removed 4 bases from V and 3 bases from J, with 10 bases in between. Germline V lookup: CDR1 LNHDA, CDR2 SQIVND (reference sequence). The CDR3 sequence is 14 residues long. The CDR3 reads CASSTQGDGNTIYF. DNA for the CDR3: TGTGCCAGTAGTACACAGGGAGATGGAAACACCATATATTTT.

V usage is TRBV2 and J usage is TRBJ2-1; D may be TRBD2 (6 bases). CDR3 size: 15 residues. CDR1 SNHLY and CDR2 FYNNEI come from the germline V gene. Trimming took off 6 bases at V and 4 bases at J, with 16 bases between the two ends. In DNA form, the CDR3 reads TGTGCCAGCAGCCTCGTAGCGGCCGCGTACAATGAGCAGTTCTTC. Translated: CASSLVAAAYNEQFF.

In its sample, this clone was seen once. The chain uses TRBV6-5 and TRBJ2-7; D may be TRBD2 (7 bases). There are 14 residues in the CDR3. Germline loops: CDR1 MNHEY, CDR2 SVGAGI. V gave up 8 bases and J gave up 2 bases, with 16 bases separating them. Here the CDR3 reads CASEGGGAPYEQYV. The DNA for the CDR3 is TGTGCCAGCGAGGGGGGGGGCGCGCCCTACGAGCAGTACGTC.

The chain recombines TRBV30 with TRBJ1-5, with TRBD1 as a possible D gene (5 bases). Germline loops: CDR1 GTSNPN, CDR2 SVGIG (reference sequence). The CDR3 sequence is 14 residues long. Trimming stripped 3 bases from V and 1 base from J, with 10 bases between. This CDR3 is CAWSWGVSNQPQHF. The CDR3, as DNA: TGTGCCTGGAGCTGGGGGGTAAGCAATCAGCCCCAGCATTTT.